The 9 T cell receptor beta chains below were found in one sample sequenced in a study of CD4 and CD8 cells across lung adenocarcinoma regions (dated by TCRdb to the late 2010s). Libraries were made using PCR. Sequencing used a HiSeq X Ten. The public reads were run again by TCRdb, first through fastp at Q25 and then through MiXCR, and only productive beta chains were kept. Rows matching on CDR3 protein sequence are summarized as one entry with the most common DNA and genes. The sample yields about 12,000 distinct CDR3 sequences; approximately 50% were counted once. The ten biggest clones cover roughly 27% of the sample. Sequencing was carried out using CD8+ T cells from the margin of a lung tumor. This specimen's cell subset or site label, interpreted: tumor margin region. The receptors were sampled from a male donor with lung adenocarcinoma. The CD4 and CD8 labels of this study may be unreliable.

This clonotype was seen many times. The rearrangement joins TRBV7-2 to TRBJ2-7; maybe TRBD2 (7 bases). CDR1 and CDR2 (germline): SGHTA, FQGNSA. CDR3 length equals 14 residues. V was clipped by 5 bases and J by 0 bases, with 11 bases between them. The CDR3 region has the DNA TGTGCCAGCAGCGGGGGGGGCACCTCCTACGAGCAGTACTTC. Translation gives CASSGGGTSYEQYF. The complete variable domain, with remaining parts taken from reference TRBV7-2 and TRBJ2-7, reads GAGVSQSPSNKVTEKGKDVELRCDPISGHTALYWYRQSLGQGLEFLIYFQGNSAPDKSGLPSDRFSAERTGGSVSTLTIQRTQQEDSAVYLCASSGGGTSYEQYFGPGTRLTVT.

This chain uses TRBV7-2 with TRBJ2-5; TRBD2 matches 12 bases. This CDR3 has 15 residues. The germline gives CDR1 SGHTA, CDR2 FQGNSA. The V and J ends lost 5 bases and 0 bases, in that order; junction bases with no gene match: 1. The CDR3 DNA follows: TGTGCCAGCAGCCGACTAGCGGGAGACCAAGAGACCCAGTACTTC. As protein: CASSRLAGDQETQYF.

The CDR3 reads CSARVSGGRDQNTQYF. The CDR3 DNA follows: TGCAGTGCTAGGGTAAGCGGGGGCCGTGACCAAAACACCCAGTACTTC. The rearrangement uses TRBV20-1 and TRBJ2-1; 8 bases are shared with TRBD2. The closer fit of TRBJ2-5 to the DNA end suggests the J call may be wrong. Germline assignment: CDR1 DFQATT and CDR2 SNEGSKA (reference sequence). The CDR3 is made up of 16 amino acids.

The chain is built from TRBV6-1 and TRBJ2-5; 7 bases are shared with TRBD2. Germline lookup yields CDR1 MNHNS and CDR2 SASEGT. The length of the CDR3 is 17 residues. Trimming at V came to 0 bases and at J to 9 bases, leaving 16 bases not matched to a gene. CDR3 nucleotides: TGTGCCAGCAGTGAAGCGCTTCTGAACCTAGCGGAAGATTCCCAGTACTTC. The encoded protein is CASSEALLNLAEDSQYF.

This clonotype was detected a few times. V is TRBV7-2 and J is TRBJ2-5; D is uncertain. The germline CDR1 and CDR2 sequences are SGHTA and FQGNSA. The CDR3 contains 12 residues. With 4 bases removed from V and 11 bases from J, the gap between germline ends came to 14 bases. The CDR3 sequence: CASSSQLDEQYF. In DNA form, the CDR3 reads TGTGCCAGCAGCTCCCAGTTGGATGAGCAGTACTTC.

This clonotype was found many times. The CDR3 DNA sequence: TGTGCCAGCAGTGCTAGCGGGGGCGGCTCCTACGAGCAGTACTTC. Residues: CASSASGGGSYEQYF. V usage is TRBV27 and J usage is TRBJ2-7; 10 positions match TRBD2. CDR3 size: 15 residues. The ends lost 5 bases at V and 0 bases at J; junction bases unmatched: 4. Germline CDR1 reads MNHEY; CDR2 reads SMNVEV (reference sequence).

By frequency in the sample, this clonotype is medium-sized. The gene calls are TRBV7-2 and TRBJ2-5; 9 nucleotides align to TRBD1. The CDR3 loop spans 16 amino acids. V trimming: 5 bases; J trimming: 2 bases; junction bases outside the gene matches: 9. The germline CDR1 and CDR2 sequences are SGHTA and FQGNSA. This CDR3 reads CASSRTGVPQQETQYF. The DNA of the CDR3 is TGTGCCAGCAGCCGGACAGGGGTCCCCCAACAAGAGACCCAGTACTTC.

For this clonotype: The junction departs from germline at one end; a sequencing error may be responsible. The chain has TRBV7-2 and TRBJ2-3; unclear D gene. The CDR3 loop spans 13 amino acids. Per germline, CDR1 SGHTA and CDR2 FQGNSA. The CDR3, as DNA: TGTGCCAGCAGCTTACGAGTCAAAGATATGCAGTATTTT. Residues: CASSLRVKDMQYF.

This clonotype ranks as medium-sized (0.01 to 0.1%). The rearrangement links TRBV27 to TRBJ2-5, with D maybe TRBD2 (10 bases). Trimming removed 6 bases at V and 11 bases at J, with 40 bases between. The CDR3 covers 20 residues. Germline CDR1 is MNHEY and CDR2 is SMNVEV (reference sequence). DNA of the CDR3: TGTGCCAGCAGCCGCTCCGTGGACAGGGGAAAGGCTAGCGGGAGTTATGAGCAGTACTTC. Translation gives CASSRSVDRGKASGSYEQYF.